This entry lists 26 T cell receptor beta chains sequenced from one sample in a study of PD-L1 blockade in urothelial cancer. TCRdb keeps only in-frame clones here, not all; method: immunoSEQ multiplex PCR. The table includes under 40,000 clones, roughly 90% detected once. The sequenced sample was PBMCs, obtained around atezolizumab (anti-PD-L1) treatment. Source of these receptors: a man in his sixties or seventies with urothelial cancer.

The chain links TRBV11-1 to TRBJ2-7; no clear D. Trimming took 5 bases from V and 5 from J, leaving 10 bases between them. CDR3 length: 12 amino acids. The germline V gene encodes CDR1 SGHAT and CDR2 FQDESV (reference sequence). CDR3 sequence (DNA): TGTGCCAGCAGCCCCTCCGGAGACGAGCAGTACTTC. It specifies CASSPSGDEQYF.

The chain combines TRBV11-2 with TRBJ2-5; D not resolved. Germline V gene data show CDR1 as SGHAT and CDR2 as FQNNGV. V lost 4 bases, J lost 5 bases, and 5 bases lay in between. The CDR3 sequence is 11 residues long. The CDR3: CASSSQETQYF. The CDR3 region has the DNA TGTGCCAGCAGCTCACAGGAGACCCAGTACTTC.

The genes are TRBV7-8 and TRBJ1-2; 10 positions agree with TRBD1. The germline V gene encodes CDR1 SGHVS and CDR2 FQNEAQ. CDR3 length: 15 amino acids. V lost 4 bases to trimming and J lost 7 bases; unmatched junction nucleotides: 9. The CDR3, as DNA: TGTGCCAGCAGCTCCGGGACAGGGGAGGTGGGTGGCTACACCTTC. Amino acids: CASSSGTGEVGGYTF. The whole variable domain, filled in from reference TRBV7-8 and TRBJ1-2, reads GAGVSQSPRYKVAKRGQDVALRCDPISGHVSLFWYQQALGQGPEFLTYFQNEAQLDKSGLPSDRFFAERPEGSVSTLKIQRTQQEDSAVYLCASSSGTGEVGGYTFGSGTRLTVV.

This clone was detected only once. V gene TRBV9 combines with J gene TRBJ2-7, with TRBD2 matching over 12 bases. CDR1 and CDR2 from the germline V gene are SGDLS and YYNGEE. V shed 5 bases, J shed 2 bases, and the junction held 14 bases outside the gene matches. The CDR3 extends over 18 amino acids. CDR3 in DNA: TGTGCCAGCAGACATCACGGGACTAGCGGGCGATACCCCTACGAGCAGTACTTC. Its translation is CASRHHGTSGRYPYEQYF.

The gene calls are TRBV2 and TRBJ1-1; the match to TRBD1 covers 7 bases. CDR3 length: 14 residues. J was trimmed by 6 bases and V by 6 bases; bases with no gene match: 10. Looked up from germline, CDR1 is SNHLY and CDR2 is FYNNEI. CDR3: CASRRTGQAPEAFF. The CDR3 DNA reads as TGTGCCAGCAGAAGGACAGGACAAGCCCCTGAAGCTTTCTTT.

The V call is TRBV5-6, the J call TRBJ2-1; D is uncertain. V lost 2 bases and J lost 5, with 11 bases in between. The CDR3 has 14 residues. CDR1 is SGHDT and CDR2 is YYEEEE in the germline V gene. This CDR3 reads CASSFGLVNNEQFF. The CDR3 bases are TGTGCCAGCAGCTTCGGTCTAGTAAACAATGAGCAGTTCTTC.

V gene TRBV6-5 combines with J gene TRBJ2-1, with D perhaps TRBD2 (5 bases). The CDR3 is made up of 14 amino acids. Deletions cut 5 bases from V and 1 base from J, with 9 bases between. Per germline, CDR1 MNHEY and CDR2 SVGAGI. The CDR3 loop reads CASSVRESYNEQFF. CDR3 DNA: TGTGCCAGCAGTGTACGGGAATCCTACAATGAGCAGTTCTTC.

The chain links TRBV11-2 to TRBJ2-1, with a possible D match to TRBD1 (5 bases). V was trimmed by 0 bases and J by 0 bases, leaving 15 bases between them. The germline gives CDR1 SGHAT, CDR2 FQNNGV. The CDR3 sequence is 18 residues long. This chain's CDR3 is CASSLDGGQIISYNEQFF. The CDR3 coding sequence is TGTGCCAGCAGCTTAGATGGCGGACAAATTATCTCCTACAATGAGCAGTTCTTC.

This clone was recorded a few times. The V call is TRBV30, the J call TRBJ2-6, with D perhaps matching TRBD2 (7 bases). Germline-derived CDR1 and CDR2 are GTSNPN and SVGIG (reference sequence). Between the trimmed V and J ends, which lost 0 bases and 2 bases, there was a span of 11 bases. CDR3 length: 16 residues. CDR3 in DNA: TGTGCCTGGAGTGTGAAGGGGGGGGCTGGGGCCAACGTCCTGACTTTC. It specifies CAWSVKGGAGANVLTF.

A single count supports this clone. This sequence joins TRBV7-3 and TRBJ2-1, with a possible D match to TRBD2 (5 bases). CDR3 length: 16 amino acids. Germline V lookup: CDR1 SGHTA, CDR2 FQGTGA. Trimming removed 5 bases at V and 2 bases at J, with 16 bases between. The CDR3 DNA is TGTGCCAGCAGCCCCTTCCAGCGACTAACCTACAATGAGCAGTTCTTC. Its translation: CASSPFQRLTYNEQFF.

The J gene is TRBJ2-7, the V gene TRBV2; 11 bases line up with TRBD2. Trimming took 6 bases from V and 0 from J; bases not matched to a gene: 4. The CDR3 is made up of 15 amino acids. In germline, CDR1 is SNHLY, CDR2 FYNNEI. The CDR3 nucleotides read TGTGCCAGCAGGTCTACTAGCGGGAGCTCCTACGAGCAGTACTTC. This sequence encodes CASRSTSGSSYEQYF. Full variable domain (remainder filled in from reference TRBV2 and TRBJ2-7): EPEVTQTPSHQVTQMGQEVILRCVPISNHLYFYWYRQILGQKVEFLVSFYNNEISEKSEIFDDQFSVERPDGSNFTLKIRSTKLEDSAMYFCASRSTSGSSYEQYFGPGTRLTVT.

The CDR3 DNA follows: TGTGCCAGCAGTCGACTAGCGGGAAGAACCGGGGAGCTGTTTTTT. Amino acid sequence: CASSRLAGRTGELFF. This chain connects TRBV2 to TRBJ2-2; 11 bases agree with TRBD2. The CDR3 has 15 residues. Germline V gene sequence: CDR1 SNHLY, CDR2 FYNNEI. The V segment lost 5 bases and the J segment 5 bases; nucleotides outside the gene matches: 4.

The chain is built from TRBV28 and TRBJ2-7, with 12 bases lining up with TRBD1. The J segment lost 6 bases and the V segment lost 5 bases, leaving 8 bases of the junction unmatched. Germline CDR1 is MDHEN and CDR2 is SYDVKM. This CDR3 spans 15 amino acids. The CDR3 bases are TGTGCCAGCAGTCCGCTTTCGGGACAGGGGGCCGAGCAGTACTTC. Residues: CASSPLSGQGAEQYF.

The V and J genes are TRBV6-5 and TRBJ1-2, with 8 bases aligning to TRBD1. The CDR3 runs to 14 residues. CDR1 MNHEY and CDR2 SVGAGI come from the germline V gene. V shed 5 bases, J shed 0 bases, and the junction held 2 bases outside the gene matches. CDR3 DNA sequence: TGTGCCAGCAGTAGGGGACAGGCTAACTATGGCTACACCTTC. This encodes CASSRGQANYGYTF.

This clone turned up a few times. The V and J genes are TRBV5-6 and TRBJ2-7; 7 bases are a match to TRBD1. Per germline, CDR1 SGHDT and CDR2 YYEEEE. This CDR3 has 15 residues. V dropped 1 base and J dropped 2; count of bases not matched to a gene: 6. The CDR3 nucleotides are TGTGCCAGCAGCTTGATCTGGCAGGGGGCCTACGAGCAGTACTTC. Protein sequence: CASSLIWQGAYEQYF.

This clone was seen just once. The chain carries TRBV28 and TRBJ2-7; 9 bases are shared with TRBD1. The germline V gene encodes CDR1 MDHEN and CDR2 SYDVKM. CDR3 length: 15 amino acids. After removal of 6 bases from V and 4 bases from J, the junction contained 10 bases not matched to a gene. The CDR3 protein is CASSFTGGARYEQYF. CDR3 bases: TGTGCCAGCAGCTTCACAGGGGGCGCGCGGTACGAGCAGTACTTC.

The chain is built from TRBV9 and TRBJ2-7, with 8 bases aligning to TRBD2. Germline V lookup: CDR1 SGDLS, CDR2 YYNGEE. V shed 1 base, J shed 4 bases, and the junction held 7 bases outside the gene matches. This CDR3 is 15 amino acids long. The CDR3 DNA reads TGTGCCAGCAGCGTATCCGGGACTAGTTGGTACGAGCAGTACTTC. Translation: CASSVSGTSWYEQYF.

The rearrangement links TRBV29-1 to TRBJ1-2; TRBD1 matches at 9 bases. Germline V gives CDR1 SQVTM, CDR2 ANQGSEA. CDR3 length: 11 amino acids. With V trimmed by 6 bases and J by 5 bases, 1 base remained unmatched. CDR3 amino acids: CSVGQGYGYTF. As DNA, the CDR3 is TGCAGCGTGGGACAGGGATATGGCTACACCTTC.

The chain carries TRBV10-2 and TRBJ2-3, with TRBD1 identical over 8 bases. This CDR3 is built from 15 residues. Trimming removed 4 bases from V and 2 bases from J; junction bases left unmatched: 5. Germline V CDR1 and CDR2: WSHSY, SAAADI. Written as DNA, the CDR3 is TGCGCCAGCAGTGCGGCAGGGGGCTTCACAGATACGCAGTATTTT. Translated, it gives CASSAAGGFTDTQYF.

This sequence joins TRBV5-4 and TRBJ2-5, with D maybe TRBD2 (6 bases). Germline loops: CDR1 SGHNT, CDR2 YYREEE (reference sequence). The CDR3 has 13 residues. V gave up 4 bases and J gave up 2 bases, with 9 bases separating them. CDR3 nucleotide sequence: TGTGCCAGCAGCCAGACTAGTCAAGAGACCCAGTACTTC. Protein product: CASSQTSQETQYF.

The V and J genes are TRBV6-6 and TRBJ2-7; 9 bases match TRBD1. Looked up from germline, CDR1 is MNHNY and CDR2 is SVGAGI (reference sequence). V dropped 1 base and J dropped 7; count of bases not matched to a gene: 8. The CDR3 is 15 amino acids. This CDR3 is CASSYFGTGSEEQYF. CDR3 DNA: TGTGCCAGCAGTTACTTTGGGACAGGGTCGGAAGAGCAGTACTTC.

In its sample, this clone was seen once. The V and J genes are TRBV27 and TRBJ2-1; D unclear. V lost 5 bases, J lost 3 bases, and 8 bases lay in between. Germline V gene sequence: CDR1 MNHEY, CDR2 SMNVEV (reference sequence). This CDR3 contains 13 residues. The CDR3, as DNA: TGTGCCAGCAGTCCCAGACTCTACAATGAGCAGTTCTTC. Its protein is CASSPRLYNEQFF.

The chain recombines TRBV10-3 with TRBJ2-1, with TRBD1 matching 9 bases. V lost 0 bases to trimming and J lost 5 bases; unmatched junction nucleotides: 2. The CDR3 runs 15 residues. The germline CDR1 and CDR2 sequences are ENHRY and SYGVKD. Here the CDR3 DNA reads TGTGCCATCAGTGAGTCGGGGACAGGGAACAATGAGCAGTTCTTC. It yields the protein CAISESGTGNNEQFF.

In this sample, this clone turned up a few times. The chain couples TRBV28 to TRBJ1-3; unclear D gene. Germline lookup yields CDR1 MDHEN and CDR2 SYDVKM. The V end was cut by 3 bases, the J end by 1 base, with 7 bases between. The CDR3 has 14 amino acids. The CDR3 spells CASSFPGSGNTIYF. DNA for the CDR3: TGTGCCAGCAGTTTCCCCGGTTCTGGAAACACCATATATTTT.

The chain has TRBV6-5 and TRBJ1-1; no definite D call. Per the germline V gene, CDR1 is MNHEY and CDR2 is SVGAGI. Trimming took 4 bases from V and 6 from J, leaving 9 bases between them. The CDR3 loop spans 12 amino acids. CDR3 nucleotides: TGTGCCAGCAGTTCCCACGGGGCTGAAGCTTTCTTT. This codes for CASSSHGAEAFF.

This clone was seen only once. The chain is built from TRBV5-4 and TRBJ2-7; 13 positions agree with TRBD2. Germline CDR1 is SGHNT and CDR2 is YYREEE (reference sequence). The CDR3 has 16 amino acids. The junction had 8 bases not matched to a gene; V was cut back by 4 bases and J by 4 bases. Written as DNA, the CDR3 is TGTGCCAGCAGCCTTTCCGGGACTAGCGGGATGTACGAGCAGTACTTC. Translated: CASSLSGTSGMYEQYF.